This TCR beta chain came from a study of beta chain features in type 1 diabetes. Whole-study findings and limits: Across all four CD4+ subsets, people with type 1 diabetes showed modestly shorter TCRB CDR3s.

V was pared by 6 bases and J by 11 bases, with 19 bases between. Germline V gene sequence: CDR1 SGHNT, CDR2 YYREEE (reference sequence). The CDR3 runs 13 residues. Of the isolated RNA, all was reverse transcribed, and so the sequenced material was expressed TCRB transcripts. Method: immunoSEQ multiplex PCR; TCRdb's copy keeps in-frame clones and lacks some. This sample has almost 350,000 clones; less than 20% occur once, and the top ten carry approximately 0.046%. With regard to this clone: Its antigen is currently unknown.

This TCR was recovered from a woman aged 18-29 years in good health. Sequenced: naive CD4+ T cells from blood. The chain joins TRBV5-4 to TRBJ2-3; D unresolved. CDR3 bases: TGTGCCAGCACCGACTCGCTCGGCTCAATGCAGTATTTT. This gives the protein CASTDSLGSMQYF.